This is a list of T cell receptor beta chains from one sample in a study of CD8 T cells in ankylosing spondylitis. TCRdb re-analysed the 5' RACE reads in MiXCR, keeping a single row per CDR3 protein. This sample has about 800,000 distinct CDR3 sequences, with 12% found just once. Sequencing input: blood, either unsorted or a sorted T cell fraction (not recorded which). These receptors came from a male donor with ankylosing spondylitis. Both conserved end residues are part of each CDR3. The order of the fields is V gene, clone size, J gene, D gene, CDR3 protein, CDR3 DNA. The D gene is left open where the match is weak. Clone sizes are given selectively: once, few, many, or a class where the clone is expanded.

V: TRBV5-1; size: NA; J: TRBJ1-2; D: TRBD1; CDR3: CASSPTGYDYGYTF; DNA: TGCGCCAGCAGCCCGACAGGGTACGACTATGGCTACACCTTC
V: TRBV5-6; size: few; J: TRBJ2-1; D: TRBD2; CDR3: CASSVLKREGSYNEQFF; DNA: TGTGCCAGCAGCGTCTTAAAACGGGAGGGCTCCTACAATGAGCAGTTCTTC
V: TRBV4-3; size: many; J: TRBJ1-2; D: NA; CDR3: CASSQEVGHLYGYTF; DNA: TGCGCCAGCAGCCAAGAAGTCGGACACCTCTATGGCTACACCTTC
V: TRBV5-1; size: many; J: TRBJ2-1; D: NA; CDR3: CASSLGPNEQFF; DNA: TGCGCCAGCAGCTTGGGGCCCAATGAGCAGTTCTTC
V: TRBV4-3; size: many; J: TRBJ2-3; D: NA; CDR3: CASKQSEQYTDTQYF; DNA: TGCGCCAGCAAGCAGAGCGAACAATACACAGATACGCAGTATTTT
V: TRBV6-1; size: few; J: TRBJ2-3; D: NA; CDR3: CASSPAGGGDTQYF; DNA: TGTGCCAGCAGTCCCGCCGGAGGGGGGGATACGCAGTATTTT
V: TRBV20-1; size: NA; J: TRBJ1-2; D: NA; CDR3: CSALTPNRVYGYTF; DNA: TGCAGTGCCCTTACCCCCAACAGGGTCTATGGCTACACCTTC
V: TRBV5-1; size: few; J: TRBJ2-7; D: TRBD1; CDR3: CASSSGTGRDYEQYF; DNA: TGCGCCAGCAGCTCAGGGACAGGGAGAGACTACGAGCAGTACTTC
V: TRBV29-1; size: many; J: TRBJ1-2; D: TRBD1; CDR3: CSVGTGATPNYGYTF; DNA: TGCAGCGTTGGGACAGGGGCGACTCCCAACTATGGCTACACCTTC
V: TRBV6-5; size: NA; J: TRBJ2-1; D: NA; CDR3: CASSYKARGNEQFF; DNA: TGTGCCAGCAGTTATAAGGCTAGGGGGAATGAGCAGTTCTTC
V: TRBV20-1; size: few; J: TRBJ2-5; D: NA; CDR3: CSARDTYQETQYF; DNA: TGCAGTGCTAGGGACACGTACCAAGAGACCCAGTACTTC
V: TRBV7-6; size: NA; J: TRBJ2-3; D: TRBD2; CDR3: CASSLLREPADTQYF; DNA: TGTGCCAGCAGCTTACTGCGGGAGCCGGCAGATACGCAGTATTTT
V: TRBV4-3; size: few; J: TRBJ1-3; D: NA; CDR3: CASSQVVQGDAGNTIYF; DNA: TGCGCCAGCAGCCAAGTGGTTCAGGGTGATGCTGGAAACACCATATATTTT
V: TRBV15; size: NA; J: TRBJ2-1; D: NA; CDR3: CATSWARDSEQFF; DNA: TGTGCCACCTCCTGGGCGCGGGACAGTGAGCAGTTCTTC
V: TRBV2; size: few; J: TRBJ2-5; D: NA; CDR3: CAGSGDGETQYF; DNA: TGTGCCGGATCAGGGGACGGGGAGACCCAGTACTTC
V: TRBV20-1; size: few; J: TRBJ2-3; D: NA; CDR3: CSAIPADTQYF; DNA: TGCAGTGCTATCCCCGCTGATACGCAGTATTTT
V: TRBV7-9; size: once; J: TRBJ2-5; D: NA; CDR3: CASSLVGNSQETQYF; DNA: TGTGCCAGCAGCTTAGTCGGAAACAGCCAAGAGACCCAGTACTTC
V: TRBV11-3; size: few; J: TRBJ2-3; D: NA; CDR3: CASSFESTDTQYF; DNA: TGTGCCAGCAGCTTCGAGAGCACAGATACGCAGTATTTT
V: TRBV10-3; size: NA; J: TRBJ2-5; D: TRBD2; CDR3: CAISEGRDQETQYF; DNA: TGTGCCATCAGTGAGGGGAGGGACCAAGAGACCCAGTACTTC
V: TRBV6-5; size: NA; J: TRBJ2-1; D: NA; CDR3: CASSYSTWDNEQFF; DNA: TGTGCCAGCAGTTACTCGACGTGGGACAATGAGCAGTTCTTC
V: TRBV5-1; size: NA; J: TRBJ2-3; D: NA; CDR3: CATRTGSSTDTQYF; DNA: TGCGCCACCCGGACTGGGTCTAGCACAGATACGCAGTATTTT
V: TRBV12-3/TRBV12-4; size: many; J: TRBJ2-6; D: NA; CDR3: CASSLTRGSGANVLTF; DNA: TGTGCCAGCAGTTTGACAAGAGGCTCTGGGGCCAACGTCCTGACTTTC
V: TRBV29-1; size: many; J: TRBJ1-1; D: NA; CDR3: CSVDTLGDTEAFF; DNA: TGCAGCGTGGACACGCTGGGGGACACTGAAGCTTTCTTT
V: TRBV4-2; size: NA; J: TRBJ2-3; D: NA; CDR3: CASSQDVGSYTDTQYF; DNA: TGTGCCAGCAGCCAAGATGTGGGCAGCTACACAGATACGCAGTATTTT
V: TRBV27; size: few; J: TRBJ2-7; D: NA; CDR3: CASSLQDGSYEQYF; DNA: TGTGCCAGCAGTTTACAGGACGGATCCTACGAGCAGTACTTC
V: TRBV29-1; size: few; J: TRBJ2-5; D: NA; CDR3: CSVVGPTEETQYF; DNA: TGCAGCGTTGTGGGCCCAACCGAAGAGACCCAGTACTTC
V: TRBV20-1; size: NA; J: TRBJ2-1; D: TRBD2; CDR3: CSAYRLAAYNEQFF; DNA: TGCAGTGCTTACAGACTAGCGGCGTACAATGAGCAGTTCTTC
V: TRBV10-3; size: NA; J: TRBJ2-3; D: TRBD2; CDR3: CAISDLAGGYSDTQYF; DNA: TGTGCCATCAGTGACCTAGCGGGGGGATATTCAGATACGCAGTATTTT
V: TRBV29-1; size: many; J: TRBJ2-3; D: NA; CDR3: CSVESTPGPPDTQYF; DNA: TGCAGCGTTGAGTCAACACCGGGCCCGCCAGATACGCAGTATTTT
V: TRBV10-3; size: few; J: TRBJ1-1; D: TRBD1; CDR3: CCSGTGWDTEAFF; DNA: TGTTGCTCCGGGACAGGGTGGGACACTGAAGCTTTCTTT
V: TRBV4-2; size: many; J: TRBJ2-2; D: NA; CDR3: CASSPTQGIGELFF; DNA: TGTGCCAGCAGCCCGACTCAGGGGATCGGGGAGCTGTTTTTT
V: TRBV6-1; size: many; J: TRBJ1-2; D: NA; CDR3: CASSEGYGYTF; DNA: TGTGCCAGCAGTGAAGGGTATGGCTACACCTTC
V: TRBV25-1; size: few; J: TRBJ1-2; D: NA; CDR3: CASRDKAAYTF; DNA: TGTGCCAGCCGGGACAAGGCCGCTTACACCTTC
V: TRBV20-1; size: many; J: TRBJ2-7; D: NA; CDR3: CSTRTDRFYEQYF; DNA: TGCAGCACACGAACCGACAGGTTCTACGAGCAGTACTTC
V: TRBV20-1; size: NA; J: TRBJ1-5; D: NA; CDR3: CSARLDPPQPQHF; DNA: TGCAGTGCTAGACTCGACCCCCCTCAGCCCCAGCATTTT
V: TRBV6-5; size: NA; J: TRBJ2-5; D: NA; CDR3: CASSYAYSGDPQETQYF; DNA: TGTGCCAGCAGTTACGCTTATTCGGGGGATCCCCAAGAGACCCAGTACTTC
V: TRBV6-2/TRBV6-3; size: NA; J: TRBJ2-1; D: TRBD1; CDR3: CASSSLLRDSSLTEQFF; DNA: TGTGCCAGCAGTTCCTTGCTCCGGGACAGTTCGTTGACGGAGCAGTTCTTC
V: TRBV10-1; size: once; J: TRBJ2-3; D: NA; CDR3: CASSEVGPTDTQYF; DNA: TGCGCCAGCAGTGAGGTGGGCCCTACAGATACGCAGTATTTT
V: TRBV20-1; size: few; J: TRBJ2-3; D: TRBD2; CDR3: CSATGLAGQTTDTQYF; DNA: TGCAGTGCCACCGGACTAGCGGGGCAAACCACAGATACGCAGTATTTT
V: TRBV7-2; size: many; J: TRBJ2-7; D: TRBD2; CDR3: CASSLGGGGRYEQYF; DNA: TGTGCCAGCAGCTTAGGAGGCGGGGGGAGGTACGAGCAGTACTTC
V: TRBV7-3; size: NA; J: TRBJ2-3; D: TRBD1; CDR3: CASRTGTGSNTQYF; DNA: TGTGCCAGCCGCACCGGGACAGGGAGCAATACGCAGTATTTT